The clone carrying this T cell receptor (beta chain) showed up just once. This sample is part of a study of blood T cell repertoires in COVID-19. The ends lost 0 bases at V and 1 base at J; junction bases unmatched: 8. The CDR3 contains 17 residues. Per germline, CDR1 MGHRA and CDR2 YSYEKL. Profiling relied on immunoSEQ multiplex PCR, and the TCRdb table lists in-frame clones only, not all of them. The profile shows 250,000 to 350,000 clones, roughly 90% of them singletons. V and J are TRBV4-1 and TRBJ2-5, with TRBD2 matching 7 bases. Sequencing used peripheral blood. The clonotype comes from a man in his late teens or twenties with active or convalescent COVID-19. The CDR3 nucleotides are TGCGCCAGCAGCCAAGATCTCCTAGCGGAGACCCAAGAGACCCAGTACTTC. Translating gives CASSQDLLAETQETQYF.